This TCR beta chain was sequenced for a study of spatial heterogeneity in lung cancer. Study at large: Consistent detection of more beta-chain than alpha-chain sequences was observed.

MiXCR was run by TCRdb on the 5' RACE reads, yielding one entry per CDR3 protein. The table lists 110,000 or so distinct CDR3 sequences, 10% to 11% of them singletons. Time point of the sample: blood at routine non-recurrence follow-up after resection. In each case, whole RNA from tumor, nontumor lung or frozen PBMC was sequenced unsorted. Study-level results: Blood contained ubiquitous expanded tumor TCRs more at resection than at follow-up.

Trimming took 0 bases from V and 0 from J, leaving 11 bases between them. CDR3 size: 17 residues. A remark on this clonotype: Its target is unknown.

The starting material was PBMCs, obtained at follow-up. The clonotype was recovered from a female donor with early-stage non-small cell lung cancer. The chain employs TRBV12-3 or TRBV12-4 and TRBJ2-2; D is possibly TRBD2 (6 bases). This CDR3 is CASSLARGRANTGELFF. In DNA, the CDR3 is TGTGCCAGCAGTTTAGCGCGGGGCAGAGCGAACACCGGGGAGCTGTTTTTT.